Listed here is a single TCR beta chain. This study enrolled people aged about 18 to 90 from approximately 24 US geographic areas. CDR1 is LGHNA and CDR2 is YNFKEQ in the germline V gene. The CDR3 has 16 amino acids. V was shortened by 3 bases and J by 3 bases, with 14 bases between the two germline ends. This entry is derived from a study of blood T cell repertoires in COVID-19. Profiled with immunoSEQ multiplex PCR; TCRdb holds only in-frame clones, not every one. The data show roughly 230,000 clones, 82% seen once. The receptor comes from an older woman who had recovered from COVID-19. The V and J genes are TRBV4-2 and TRBJ1-4; D gene ambiguous. Source material: PBMCs or T cells enriched from blood (not recorded which). The CDR3 region has the DNA TGTGCCAGCAGCCAGTTAAGCGGGCAGTCTAATGAAAAACTGTTTTTT. Its translation: CASSQLSGQSNEKLFF.